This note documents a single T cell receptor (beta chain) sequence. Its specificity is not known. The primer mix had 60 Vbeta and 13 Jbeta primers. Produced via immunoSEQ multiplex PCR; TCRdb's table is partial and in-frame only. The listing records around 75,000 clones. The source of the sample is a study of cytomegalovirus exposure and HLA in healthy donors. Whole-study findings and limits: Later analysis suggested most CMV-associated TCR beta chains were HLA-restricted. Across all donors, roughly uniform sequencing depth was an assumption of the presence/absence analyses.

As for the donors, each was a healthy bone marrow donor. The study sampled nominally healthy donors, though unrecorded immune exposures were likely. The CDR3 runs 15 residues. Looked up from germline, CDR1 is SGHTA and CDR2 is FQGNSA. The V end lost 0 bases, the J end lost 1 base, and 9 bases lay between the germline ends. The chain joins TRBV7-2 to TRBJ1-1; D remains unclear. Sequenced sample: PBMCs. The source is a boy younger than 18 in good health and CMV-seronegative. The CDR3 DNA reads TGTGCCAGCAGCTTAGCACGCCAGGCGAACACTGAAGCTTTCTTT. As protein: CASSLARQANTEAFF.